The T cell receptor beta chain under discussion was sequenced for a study of beta chain features in type 1 diabetes. Whole-study findings and limits: The naive, central memory and Treg TCRB repertoires of patients appeared to be more similar to one another than those of healthy donors. Because the template was cDNA, high-expressing cells might be over-represented.

Trimming removed 6 bases from V and 4 bases from J; junction bases left unmatched: 4. Germline-derived CDR1 and CDR2 are SNHLY and FYNNEI. There are 15 residues in the CDR3. Every bit of the isolated RNA underwent reverse transcription, so sequencing read expressed TCRB transcripts. The assay was immunoSEQ multiplex PCR, and TCRdb's table has in-frame clones only and misses some. The sample includes approximately 140,000 clones, 9% to 10% of them seen just once. Regarding this clone: What it recognizes is unknown. The sample contains more than one DNA sequence encoding this CDR3.

The sample taken for sequencing was central memory CD4+ T cells from blood. This rearrangement joins TRBV2 to TRBJ2-3, with TRBD2 matching 13 bases. The source of this sequence is a woman aged 40-49 years in good health. CDR3 nucleotide sequence: TGTGCCAGCAGCCGCACTAGCGGGGGGGCAGATACGCAGTATTTT. It specifies CASSRTSGGADTQYF.